This entry features one TCR beta chain sequence. The antigen it recognizes is unknown. Base qualities are missing; no much larger clone stands one base away. This record belongs to a study of radiation and T cells in renal cell carcinoma (dated by TCRdb to 2018 to 2020). With regard to the full study: In total, approximately 54 samples, comprising around 25 tumors and some 27 peripheral blood samples, were subjected to TCR beta sequencing. A total of 4 million to 5 million unique CDR3 nucleotide sequences, encoding fewer than 3,000,000 unique CDR3 amino acid sequences, were found across all 50 or so samples. The last blood draw occurred 4 weeks after radiation, at the same time as nephrectomy.

What this sample's time point label stands for: blood 4 weeks post-SBRT, at nephrectomy. The sample's treatment or condition, from its label and the paper: 15 Gy SBRT to primary tumor, nephrectomy 4 weeks later. The samples were drawn from a clinical trial, where primary renal cell carcinomas were treated with 15 Gy of stereotactic body radiation therapy and then removed by nephrectomy 4 weeks afterward. To follow tumor-enriched clonotypes, serial peripheral blood was collected from radiation-treated patients at baseline and at 2 weeks and 4 weeks after SBRT. Renal cell carcinoma with clear cell pathology was present in all patients. Genomic DNA for TCR sequencing was prepared using the QIAamp DNA Blood Mini Kit (Qiagen). The analyses included just those samples that passed every quality control check. Overall study outcomes, separate from this receptor: Dynamics of the blood repertoire were not tracked past 4 weeks after treatment. Top tumor clonotypes rose in blood from baseline to 2 weeks post-radiation, then contracted by 4 weeks, suggesting transient expansion of tumor-resident clones. Because pretreatment tumor biopsies were not available, the baseline intratumoral presence of clonotypes could not be determined. Effects of radiation dose or scheduling on the TCR repertoire could not be addressed with the single-armed trial design.

Following the manufacturer's recommendations, the immunoSEQ kit was used to generate TCR beta libraries from genomic DNA. Library preparation used a first multiplex PCR with proprietary primers, then a second PCR adding unique barcodes, with bead cleanups after each round. A kit-provided positive control reaction and a negative control reaction were included in every sample batch. The final libraries were assessed on an Agilent 4200 TapeStation D1000 ScreenTape, pooled by volume, and quantified by qPCR. Sequencing was performed on an Illumina NextSeq500 with a MidOutput 150-cycle cartridge, and 156 Read1 and 15 Index1 cycles were run with kit custom primers. The pooled library was loaded at 0.75 to 1 pM, and 20% PhiX control was spiked in. The study's processing was this. The vendor-processed data were analyzed in R, and a clonotype was defined as all T cells that share the same CDR3 nucleotide sequence. For clone abundance analyses, frequencies were normalized to the 10,000 most abundant clones per sample. Public T cell clones, averaging fewer than five per sample, were removed before analysis. A difference in abundance of at least 32-fold between compartments was used to define tumor-enriched and baseline blood-enriched clonotypes. A beta-binomial differential abundance model was used to identify clonotypes that expanded or contracted between blood time points. Similarity between tumor and blood repertoires was quantified using the Baroni-Urbani and Buser coefficient, and groups were compared with two-tailed Wilcoxon tests in R. Imported from immuneACCESS, the table was reduced by TCRdb to in-frame sequences with V and J called. These copies leave out some clones; in studies compared against another copy, an unresolved V gene accounts for under half, and the cause of the remainder is not known. Clone size and the V and J calls come from that table; the DNA yielded D and trimming. This sample lists over 60,000 clones; roughly 83% were detected once. 2% to 3% of the sample rests with the top ten.

For CDR1 and CDR2, the germline V gene lists SGDLS and YYNGEE. V and J lose 1 base and 2 bases, and a span of 4 bases separates them. Counted from cysteine to phenylalanine, this CDR3 has 14 amino acids. This entry keeps only the CDR3 DNA: 42 bases, framed from base 1. This specimen was blood, taken from a patient whose treatment included radiotherapy and nephrectomy. The chain was built from TRBV9 and TRBJ2-6; no confident D gene assignment can be made. The sequence came from a woman between 55 and 75 years old with renal cell carcinoma. The encoded CDR3 is CASSVNPGANVLTF. Here is the DNA: TGTGCCAGCAGCGTAAACCCTGGGGCCAACGTCCTGACTTTC.